Shown below are 32 T cell receptor beta chains from a single sample sequenced in a study of T cell changes during pregnancy in multiple sclerosis. Sequencing was performed with immunoSEQ multiplex PCR; in TCRdb, only in-frame clones are kept and a portion is missing. The table has 75,000 to 85,000 clones, 93% seen once. Material: peripheral blood, obtained in the second trimester of pregnancy. These receptors originate from a female donor with multiple sclerosis, enrolled in a pregnancy study.

V gene TRBV29-1 combines with J gene TRBJ2-1; the D gene is possibly TRBD2 (6 bases). CDR1 and CDR2 (germline): SQVTM, ANQGSEA. With 4 bases removed from V and 2 bases from J, the gap between germline ends came to 12 bases. The CDR3 spans 14 residues. The CDR3 reads CSVGGTAAYNEQFF. Here the CDR3 DNA reads TGCAGCGTTGGAGGGACTGCGGCCTACAATGAGCAGTTCTTC.

The gene calls are TRBV10-3 and TRBJ2-2; D is uncertain. Germline loops: CDR1 ENHRY, CDR2 SYGVKD. This CDR3 comprises 13 residues. V was clipped by 11 bases and J by 3 bases, with 13 bases between them. In DNA form, the CDR3 reads TGTGCCGCGCAAAGTCACGACACCGGGGAGCTGTTTTTT. Translated: CAAQSHDTGELFF.

The CDR3 DNA is TGTGCCAGCAGCGTAGCCCTACAGGGGAGAGAGACCCAGTACTTC. This translates into CASSVALQGRETQYF. The genes are TRBV9 and TRBJ2-5; 7 positions match TRBD1. With 0 bases clipped from V and 4 bases from J, the junction kept 6 bases outside the gene matches. CDR3 length: 15 residues. CDR1 SGDLS and CDR2 YYNGEE come from the germline V gene.

This chain joins TRBV13 and TRBJ1-1; a weak D match, TRBD1 (5 bases). CDR3 size: 13 residues. V shed 9 bases and J shed 0 bases, with 11 bases lying between them. Germline values: CDR1 PRHDT, CDR2 FYEKMQ (reference sequence). For the CDR3, the DNA is TGTGCCAGTGCCCGGGGGATGAACACTGAAGCTTTCTTT. Encoded protein: CASARGMNTEAFF.

The J gene is TRBJ2-1, the V gene TRBV6-1; 7 nucleotides align to TRBD1. The germline CDR1 and CDR2 sequences are MNHNS and SASEGT. V was clipped by 9 bases and J by 10 bases; unmatched bases: 6. The CDR3 extends over 11 amino acids. CDR3 sequence reads: CARGSGGEQFF. In DNA, the CDR3 is TGTGCCAGGGGATCAGGGGGAGAGCAGTTCTTC.

J is TRBJ2-7 and V is TRBV5-6; 8 bases line up with TRBD1. The CDR3 runs 14 residues. Germline CDR1 SGHDT, CDR2 YYEEEE. Trimming took 0 bases from V and 7 from J; bases not matched to a gene: 6. CDR3 residues: CASSLGTGPREQYF. The CDR3 region has the DNA TGTGCCAGCAGCTTGGGGACAGGGCCTAGGGAGCAGTACTTC.

The rearrangement joins TRBV27 to TRBJ1-3; D gene unclear. Trimming took off 4 bases at V and 0 bases at J, with 10 bases between the two ends. The germline V gene has CDR1 MNHEY and CDR2 SMNVEV (reference sequence). CDR3 size: 15 residues. CDR3 loop: CASSSGLDSGNTIYF. The CDR3 region has the DNA TGTGCCAGCAGTTCGGGTTTAGACTCTGGAAACACCATATATTTT.

The V and J genes are TRBV10-3 and TRBJ1-3; D unclear. There are 14 residues in the CDR3. Trimming stripped 6 bases from V and 0 bases from J, with 9 bases between. CDR1 and CDR2 (germline): ENHRY, SYGVKD. CDR3 loop: CAISALPSGNTIYF. The CDR3, as DNA: TGTGCCATCAGCGCCCTACCCTCTGGAAACACCATATATTTT.

V gene TRBV16 combines with J gene TRBJ1-5, with TRBD1 matching over 10 bases. Trimming removed 1 base from V and 7 bases from J; junction bases left unmatched: 4. Per the germline V gene, CDR1 is KGHSY and CDR2 is FQNENV. The CDR3 has 15 amino acids. Here the CDR3 reads CASSQLGQGNQPQHF. In DNA form, the CDR3 reads TGTGCCAGCAGCCAATTGGGACAGGGGAACCAGCCCCAGCATTTT.

The chain carries TRBV27 and TRBJ1-5; 7 bases map to TRBD1. Germline V gives CDR1 MNHEY, CDR2 SMNVEV (reference sequence). The CDR3 is made up of 13 amino acids. Losses at the gene ends were 6 bases for V and 6 bases for J; bases not matched to a gene: 5. In DNA, the CDR3 is TGTGCCAGCAGGGGAACAGGGGTTCAGCCCCAGCATTTT. Translation: CASRGTGVQPQHF.

The chain couples TRBV13 to TRBJ2-5; 7 bases map to TRBD1. V lost 4 bases, J lost 1 base, and 6 bases stayed unmatched. The CDR3 length is 15 residues. Germline CDR1 reads PRHDT; CDR2 reads FYEKMQ (reference sequence). The CDR3 spells CASSSPRTGQETQYF. The CDR3 coding sequence is TGTGCCAGCAGCTCACCCCGGACAGGCCAAGAGACCCAGTACTTC.

The genes are TRBV9 and TRBJ2-6; possible D gene TRBD1, 6 bases. This CDR3 has 16 amino acids. Germline CDR1 SGDLS, CDR2 YYNGEE. Trimming left V 2 bases short and J 2 bases short, with 11 bases between. CDR3 DNA sequence: TGTGCCAGCAGCGTCAGTCCAGGGGCTGGGGCCAACGTCCTGACTTTC. Protein sequence: CASSVSPGAGANVLTF.

V usage is TRBV4-1 and J usage is TRBJ1-4; maybe TRBD1 (5 bases). The CDR3 totals 15 residues. The V end lost 4 bases, the J end lost 4 bases, and 13 bases lay between the germline ends. Germline lookup yields CDR1 MGHRA and CDR2 YSYEKL. The CDR3 DNA reads TGCGCCAGCAGCCCCTTGGCAGGGTTTAATGAAAAACTGTTTTTT. It is translated as CASSPLAGFNEKLFF.

The rearrangement joins TRBV2 to TRBJ1-5; 10 positions match TRBD1. V was pared by 10 bases and J by 6 bases, with 12 bases of the junction left unmatched. The CDR3 spans 15 residues. Germline V gene data show CDR1 as SNHLY and CDR2 as FYNNEI. DNA for the CDR3: TGTGCCACCACCTTGGACAGGGGGAGTGGTCAGCCCCAGCATTTT. It specifies CATTLDRGSGQPQHF.

The gene calls are TRBV28 and TRBJ1-3, with D unresolved. Germline lookup yields CDR1 MDHEN and CDR2 SYDVKM. This CDR3 region has 18 residues. Trimming stripped 5 bases from V and 0 bases from J, with 20 bases between. CDR3 protein: CASSPSGRTIHSGNTIYF. CDR3 in DNA: TGTGCCAGCAGTCCCTCGGGTCGTACTATACACTCTGGAAACACCATATATTTT.

Here the CDR3 reads CASRVQGANTEAFF. CDR3 nucleotide sequence: TGTGCCAGCAGGGTACAGGGGGCGAACACTGAAGCTTTCTTT. The chain has TRBV2 and TRBJ1-1, with 9 bases that match TRBD1. CDR1 and CDR2 (germline): SNHLY, FYNNEI. This CDR3 region has 14 residues. V lost 6 bases, J lost 1 base, and 3 bases stayed unmatched.

The chain couples TRBV19 to TRBJ1-2; TRBD1 matches 10 bases. This CDR3 has 15 residues. Germline values: CDR1 LNHDA, CDR2 SQIVND (reference sequence). V dropped 7 bases and J dropped 4; count of bases not matched to a gene: 9. CDR3 in amino acids: CASNARGQGFYGYTF. The DNA of the CDR3 is TGTGCCAGTAATGCCCGGGGACAGGGGTTCTATGGCTACACCTTC.

V usage is TRBV27 and J usage is TRBJ2-1; D gene ambiguous. CDR1 and CDR2 (germline): MNHEY, SMNVEV (reference sequence). The CDR3 length is 16 residues. V dropped 3 bases and J dropped 0 bases, with 12 bases sitting between them. Here the CDR3 DNA reads TGTGCCAGCAGTTTTTATGCAGCAGGCTCCTACAATGAGCAGTTCTTC. Residues: CASSFYAAGSYNEQFF.

The chain has TRBV6-1 and TRBJ2-7; D possibly corresponds to TRBD1 (5 bases). Germline V gives CDR1 MNHNS, CDR2 SASEGT. The CDR3 is 14 residues long. Trimming cost V 2 bases and J 7 bases, with 15 bases left between them. The CDR3 here is CASSESGRVEEQYF. Written as DNA, the CDR3 is TGTGCCAGCAGTGAATCAGGCAGGGTTGAAGAGCAGTACTTC.

This clone came up once. The gene calls are TRBV5-6 and TRBJ2-7, with D uncertain. CDR3 length equals 14 residues. Germline loops: CDR1 SGHDT, CDR2 YYEEEE. V was trimmed by 5 bases and J by 4 bases, leaving 16 bases between them. In DNA form, the CDR3 reads TGTGCCAGCAGTTCGAGTCTCATGTTTTACGAGCAGTACTTC. Amino acids: CASSSSLMFYEQYF.

This sequence joins TRBV4-2 and TRBJ1-2; D unclear. The CDR3 runs 15 residues. Germline CDR1 reads LGHNA; CDR2 reads YNFKEQ. V dropped 1 base and J dropped 3 bases, with 12 bases sitting between them. The CDR3 region is CASSQGVEGHYGYTF. CDR3 nucleotides: TGTGCCAGCAGCCAAGGGGTAGAGGGCCACTATGGCTACACCTTC.

The chain couples TRBV9 to TRBJ2-3; 8 nucleotides align to TRBD2. Germline CDR1 SGDLS, CDR2 YYNGEE. The CDR3 runs 17 residues. V trimming: 5 bases; J trimming: 5 bases; junction bases outside the gene matches: 16. The CDR3 sequence is CASSDPLSAGVGDTQYF. CDR3 bases: TGTGCCAGCAGTGACCCCCTATCAGCGGGGGTGGGAGATACGCAGTATTTT.

The rearrangement links TRBV6-1 to TRBJ2-7; 8 bases line up with TRBD1. Per the germline V gene, CDR1 is MNHNS and CDR2 is SASEGT. V shed 4 bases and J 2 bases; nucleotides not matched to a gene: 10. The CDR3 is 16 amino acids. For the CDR3, the DNA is TGTGCCAGCAGTGTTACCCGGGTACAGGGGGCCTACGAGCAGTACTTC. This gives the protein CASSVTRVQGAYEQYF.

The CDR3 loop reads CASSLGQGDSPLHF. The CDR3 DNA follows: TGTGCCAGCAGCCTAGGACAGGGCGACTCACCCCTCCACTTT. J is TRBJ1-6 and V is TRBV5-6; 8 nucleotides match TRBD1. The CDR3 has 14 amino acids. The germline CDR1 and CDR2 sequences are SGHDT and YYEEEE. Trimming at V came to 4 bases and at J to 10 bases, leaving 7 bases not matched to a gene.

The gene calls are TRBV7-2 and TRBJ1-2, with D hard to call. V lost 4 bases and J lost 0, with 9 bases in between. The length of the CDR3 is 14 residues. Germline CDR1 and CDR2: SGHTA and FQGNSA. This CDR3 reads CASSWSGSNYGYTF. The CDR3 region has the DNA TGTGCCAGCAGCTGGTCAGGCTCTAACTATGGCTACACCTTC.

This chain uses TRBV27 with TRBJ2-1; 12 nucleotides line up with TRBD2. Germline CDR1 MNHEY, CDR2 SMNVEV (reference sequence). The J segment lost 5 bases and the V segment lost 5 bases, leaving 10 bases of the junction unmatched. The CDR3 runs 17 residues. CDR3 nucleotide sequence: TGTGCCAGCAGTCCATTGGGGGCTAGCGGGGGGGACAATGAGCAGTTCTTC. Protein sequence: CASSPLGASGGDNEQFF.

The chain uses TRBV6-5 and TRBJ2-7; D is unclear. The CDR3 is 14 residues long. V lost 0 bases, J lost 2 bases, and 8 bases lay in between. Germline assignment: CDR1 MNHEY and CDR2 SVGAGI. The CDR3 protein is CASSYSSYPYEQYF. The CDR3 nucleotides are TGTGCCAGCAGTTACTCAAGCTACCCCTACGAGCAGTACTTC.

The chain joins TRBV5-1 to TRBJ2-7, with no clear D. This CDR3 has 15 amino acids. V lost 0 bases and J 2 bases, leaving 12 bases between the germline ends. The germline V gene encodes CDR1 SGHRS and CDR2 YFSETQ. The CDR3 region has the DNA TGCGCCAGCAGCTTGGTTGCAGGTTCAACCTACGAGCAGTACTTC. It translates to CASSLVAGSTYEQYF.

The chain uses TRBV5-6 and TRBJ1-2; perhaps TRBD1 as D (6 bases). The CDR3 runs 14 residues. Germline CDR1 is SGHDT and CDR2 is YYEEEE. V was trimmed by 2 bases and J by 6 bases, leaving 14 bases between them. The CDR3 spells CASSFGTPGDGYTF. CDR3 bases: TGTGCCAGCAGCTTCGGGACACCTGGAGATGGCTACACCTTC.

V usage is TRBV7-9 and J usage is TRBJ2-5; TRBD1 aligns across 9 bases. J was trimmed by 4 bases and V by 5 bases; bases with no gene match: 5. CDR1 is SEHNR, CDR2 FQNEAQ, per germline (reference sequence). The CDR3 runs 14 residues. CDR3 DNA sequence: TGTGCCAGCAGCCCTGGGACAGGGACAGAGACCCAGTACTTC. Amino acids: CASSPGTGTETQYF. The whole variable domain, remainder taken from reference TRBV7-9 and TRBJ2-5, is DTGVSQNPRHKITKRGQNVTFRCDPISEHNRLYWYRQTLGQGPEFLTYFQNEAQLEKSRLLSDRFSAERPKGSFSTLEIQRTEQGDSAMYLCASSPGTGTETQYFGPGTRLLVL.

V is TRBV7-3 and J is TRBJ1-1; 8 nucleotides agree with TRBD1. The germline V gene has CDR1 SGHTA and CDR2 FQGTGA. The CDR3 runs to 17 residues. V gave up 0 bases and J gave up 4 bases; unmatched junction bases: 10. CDR3 coding DNA: TGTGCCAGCAGCTTAACCGGGACAGGACTAACTATCACTGAAGCTTTCTTT. Protein: CASSLTGTGLTITEAFF.

The gene calls are TRBV9 and TRBJ2-3; 10 bases match TRBD1. Unmatched junction bases numbered 3, after V lost 2 bases and J lost 3 bases. Germline CDR1 SGDLS, CDR2 YYNGEE. The CDR3 runs 15 residues. The CDR3 sequence is CASSVRDRGTDTQYF. In DNA form, the CDR3 reads TGTGCCAGCAGCGTCCGGGACAGGGGTACAGATACGCAGTATTTT. The full variable domain, rest sourced from reference TRBV9 and TRBJ2-3, is DSGVTQTPKHLITATGQRVTLRCSPRSGDLSVYWYQQSLDQGLQFLIQYYNGEERAKGNILERFSAQQFPDLHSELNLSSLELGDSALYFCASSVRDRGTDTQYFGPGTRLTVL.